Following are 22 T cell receptor beta chains from one sample sequenced in a study of blood T cell repertoires in COVID-19. Method: immunoSEQ multiplex PCR; TCRdb's copy keeps in-frame clones and lacks some. The sample carries around 210,000 clones, around 81% recorded once. Sequencing was done on a sample of peripheral blood. Every receptor here comes from a man aged 60 to 75 with COVID-19, enrolled during active disease.

This clone has just a few counts. V usage is TRBV27 and J usage is TRBJ1-1, with D possibly TRBD1 on 6 matching bases. The ends were cut back, 4 bases at V and 5 bases at J, with 17 bases in the middle. The V gene's germline CDR1 is MNHEY and CDR2 SMNVEV (reference sequence). The CDR3 sequence is 15 residues long. This chain's CDR3 is CASSSAGGRGTEAFF. In DNA, the CDR3 is TGTGCCAGCAGTTCCGCGGGGGGGCGCGGAACTGAAGCTTTCTTT.

The V and J genes are TRBV5-6 and TRBJ1-1; TRBD1 might be the D (6 bases). V dropped 0 bases and J dropped 1 base, with 10 bases sitting between them. The CDR3 has 15 residues. Germline loops: CDR1 SGHDT, CDR2 YYEEEE. The CDR3 is CASSLVYRENTEAFF. CDR3 DNA sequence: TGTGCCAGCAGCTTGGTTTACAGGGAGAACACTGAAGCTTTCTTT.

This chain connects TRBV19 to TRBJ2-2; tentatively, D is TRBD1 (6 bases). Trimming took off 6 bases at V and 4 bases at J, with 12 bases between the two ends. The CDR3 is 14 residues long. The germline V gene has CDR1 LNHDA and CDR2 SQIVND (reference sequence). The CDR3 sequence is CASSWGQGTGELFF. The CDR3 DNA reads TGTGCCAGTAGCTGGGGGCAGGGCACCGGGGAGCTGTTTTTT.

This chain uses TRBV5-6 with TRBJ1-5; weak D call: TRBD1 (6 bases). V lost 2 bases and J 2 bases, leaving 14 bases between the germline ends. This CDR3 has 16 amino acids. CDR1 and CDR2 from the germline V gene are SGHDT and YYEEEE. This CDR3 is CASSFWDTVGNQPQHF. The CDR3 DNA reads as TGTGCCAGCAGCTTTTGGGACACGGTGGGCAATCAGCCCCAGCATTTT.

The chain couples TRBV6-5 to TRBJ1-1; TRBD1 agrees at 9 bases. This CDR3 has 13 residues. V lost 6 bases, J lost 6 bases, and 5 bases stayed unmatched. Germline V CDR1 and CDR2: MNHEY, SVGAGI. The CDR3 spells CASRSDRGSEAFF. CDR3 coding DNA: TGTGCCAGCAGGAGTGACAGGGGGTCTGAAGCTTTCTTT.

The chain uses TRBV14 and TRBJ1-1; 7 bases are shared with TRBD1. Germline CDR1 is SGHDN and CDR2 is FVKESK. V lost 7 bases, J lost 7 bases, and 9 bases stayed unmatched. This CDR3 has 13 amino acids. The CDR3 loop reads CASTLQGRGEAFF. CDR3 DNA: TGTGCCAGCACCCTACAGGGGCGGGGTGAAGCTTTCTTT.

In its sample, this clone was seen once. V and J are TRBV30 and TRBJ1-6; D call uncertain. Germline assignment: CDR1 GTSNPN and CDR2 SVGIG (reference sequence). With 1 base removed from V and 6 bases from J, the gap between germline ends came to 7 bases. This CDR3 has 13 residues. CDR3 protein: CAWSAGINSPLHF. The DNA of the CDR3 is TGTGCCTGGAGTGCGGGGATTAATTCACCCCTCCACTTT.

This chain joins TRBV5-6 and TRBJ1-5; tentatively, D is TRBD1 (5 bases). V lost 3 bases, J lost 3 bases, and 13 bases lay in between. Germline values: CDR1 SGHDT, CDR2 YYEEEE. The CDR3 has 15 amino acids. The CDR3 is CASSWGALPNQPQHF. DNA for the CDR3: TGTGCCAGCAGCTGGGGCGCTTTACCCAATCAGCCCCAGCATTTT.

This clone was seen only once. The V and J genes are TRBV15 and TRBJ1-4; no clear D gene. Germline V gene sequence: CDR1 LNHNV, CDR2 YYDKDF (reference sequence). V was clipped by 4 bases and J by 3 bases, with 15 bases between them. This CDR3 is 16 amino acids long. The CDR3 DNA sequence: TGTGCCACCAGCATTGACACGATCCTTCCTAATGAAAAACTGTTTTTT. This translates into CATSIDTILPNEKLFF.

The chain recombines TRBV3-1 (or the pseudogene TRBV3-2) with TRBJ2-7; 11 bases are shared with TRBD1. V dropped 6 bases and J dropped 2; count of bases not matched to a gene: 6. The CDR3 consists of 15 residues. Per germline, CDR1 LGHDT and CDR2 YNNKEL (reference sequence). The CDR3 sequence: CASSLQGQGAYEQYF. In DNA form, the CDR3 reads TGTGCCAGCAGTCTCCAGGGACAGGGGGCCTACGAGCAGTACTTC.

The rearrangement links TRBV9 to TRBJ2-5, with D hard to call. The CDR3 has 16 amino acids. The ends were cut back, 0 bases at V and 3 bases at J, with 15 bases in the middle. The germline CDR1 and CDR2 sequences are SGDLS and YYNGEE. DNA for the CDR3: TGTGCCAGCAGCGTAGAGAGTAGCCCGCTAAAAGAGACCCAGTACTTC. Its translation is CASSVESSPLKETQYF.

This chain joins TRBV5-4 and TRBJ2-7; a possible D gene is TRBD1 (6 bases). Germline CDR1 is SGHNT and CDR2 is YYREEE (reference sequence). V lost 3 bases and J 2 bases, leaving 12 bases between the germline ends. CDR3 length equals 14 residues. CDR3 sequence: CASSYNREPYEQYF. CDR3 nucleotides: TGTGCCAGCAGCTACAACAGGGAGCCCTACGAGCAGTACTTC.

The chain combines TRBV6-2 or TRBV6-3 with TRBJ2-1, with D possibly TRBD1 on 5 matching bases. Germline loops: CDR1 MNHEY, CDR2 SVGEGT. Trimming cost V 4 bases and J 7 bases, with 23 bases left between them. CDR3 length equals 17 residues. Here the CDR3 reads CASSSPLDTLNRNEQFF. In nucleotides, the CDR3 is TGTGCCAGCAGTTCCCCACTGGACACATTAAATCGGAATGAGCAGTTCTTC.

The chain is built from TRBV29-1 and TRBJ1-2; 9 bases map to TRBD1. The CDR3 consists of 15 residues. Trimming cost V 6 bases and J 2 bases; bases outside gene matches: 10. CDR1 and CDR2 from the germline V gene are SQVTM and ANQGSEA. CDR3 coding DNA: TGCAGCGTACTTACCCCGACAGGGGGAAACTATGGCTACACCTTC. It is translated as CSVLTPTGGNYGYTF.

The J gene is TRBJ1-2, the V gene TRBV6-5; D not certain. The germline V and J ends were trimmed by 5 bases and 8 bases, with 21 bases remaining between them. This CDR3 has 15 amino acids. From germline, CDR1 is MNHEY and CDR2 SVGAGI. The CDR3 protein is CASSPGRSGGGGYTF. In DNA form, the CDR3 reads TGTGCCAGCAGTCCCGGCAGGTCGGGCGGAGGCGGCTACACCTTC.

The count of this clone is one. V is TRBV6-5 and J is TRBJ1-1; tentatively, D is TRBD1 (6 bases). The CDR3 is made up of 14 amino acids. Germline lookup yields CDR1 MNHEY and CDR2 SVGAGI. The V gene lost 10 bases and the J gene lost 0 bases, with 15 bases spanning the gap. The DNA for the CDR3 is TGTGCCACGAACCAGGGGACCCTGAACACTGAAGCTTTCTTT. This sequence encodes CATNQGTLNTEAFF.

This chain links TRBV28 with TRBJ1-1; a possible D gene is TRBD1 (6 bases). V was clipped by 6 bases and J by 0 bases, with 14 bases between them. Germline values: CDR1 MDHEN, CDR2 SYDVKM. The CDR3 covers 15 residues. CDR3 in DNA: TGTGCCAGCAGCCCCAGGACAGACATGAACACTGAAGCTTTCTTT. This sequence encodes CASSPRTDMNTEAFF.

The chain couples TRBV10-2 to TRBJ2-7; D is possibly TRBD2 (5 bases). The germline V gene encodes CDR1 WSHSY and CDR2 SAAADI. The length of the CDR3 is 14 residues. Between the trimmed V and J ends, which lost 0 bases and 5 bases, there was a span of 11 bases. DNA of the CDR3: TGCGCCAGCAGTGAGTCGAGGAGGCCTAACGAGCAGTACTTC. Encoded protein: CASSESRRPNEQYF.

This chain connects TRBV2 to TRBJ2-3; 10 bases fit TRBD1. After removal of 6 bases from V and 6 bases from J, the junction contained 21 bases not matched to a gene. Germline CDR1 is SNHLY and CDR2 is FYNNEI. The CDR3 consists of 19 residues. CDR3 protein: CASRSGTGASSGPRDTQYF. The CDR3 DNA follows: TGTGCCAGCAGATCCGGGACAGGGGCGTCTAGCGGTCCACGGGATACGCAGTATTTT.

V is TRBV7-2 and J is TRBJ2-5, with D maybe TRBD1 (6 bases). There are 15 residues in the CDR3. Germline V gives CDR1 SGHTA, CDR2 FQGNSA. The V gene lost 1 base and the J gene lost 5 bases, with 14 bases spanning the gap. CDR3 bases: TGTGCCAGCAGCTTAGATCCAGGGGAATGGGAGACCCAGTACTTC. Its protein product is CASSLDPGEWETQYF.

This sequence joins TRBV6-6 and TRBJ1-2, with D perhaps TRBD1 (5 bases). CDR1 MNHNY and CDR2 SVGAGI come from the germline V gene (reference sequence). The CDR3 length is 12 residues. V was cut by 10 bases and J by 7 bases, with 16 bases left in between. The chain's CDR3 is CATRGGVSGYTF. For the CDR3, the DNA is TGTGCCACCCGTGGAGGGGTGAGTGGCTACACCTTC.

The J gene is TRBJ2-2, the V gene TRBV11-3; TRBD1 might be the D (6 bases). The CDR3 totals 13 residues. CDR1 and CDR2 (germline): SGHNT, YENEEA. V gave up 3 bases and J gave up 6 bases, with 8 bases separating them. In nucleotides, the CDR3 is TGTGCCAGCAGCTTTACAGGGCCCGGGGAGCTGTTTTTT. It specifies CASSFTGPGELFF. Supplemented by reference TRBV11-3 and TRBJ2-2, the full variable domain reads EAGVVQSPRYKIIEKKQPVAFWCNPISGHNTLYWYLQNLGQGPELLIRYENEEAVDDSQLPKDRFSAERLKGVDSTLKIQPAELGDSAVYLCASSFTGPGELFFGEGSRLTVL.